This entry describes one T cell receptor (beta chain). This specimen belongs to a study of T cell changes during pregnancy in multiple sclerosis. The assay was immunoSEQ multiplex PCR, and TCRdb's table has in-frame clones only and misses some. The sample has around 75,000 clones, 90% to 95% seen once. The CDR3 covers 14 residues. Unmatched junction bases numbered 4, after V lost 6 bases and J lost 4 bases. Germline V CDR1 and CDR2: MNHEY, SVGAGI. The source of this sequence is a female donor in good health, enrolled as a control in a pregnancy study. This specimen was CD4+ T cells from peripheral blood mononuclear cells, taken in the third trimester of pregnancy. The V gene is TRBV6-5, the J gene TRBJ2-2; 8 nucleotides line up with TRBD1. Here the CDR3 DNA reads TGTGCCAGCAGAAGACAGGGGACCACCGGGGAGCTGTTTTTT. It encodes CASRRQGTTGELFF.